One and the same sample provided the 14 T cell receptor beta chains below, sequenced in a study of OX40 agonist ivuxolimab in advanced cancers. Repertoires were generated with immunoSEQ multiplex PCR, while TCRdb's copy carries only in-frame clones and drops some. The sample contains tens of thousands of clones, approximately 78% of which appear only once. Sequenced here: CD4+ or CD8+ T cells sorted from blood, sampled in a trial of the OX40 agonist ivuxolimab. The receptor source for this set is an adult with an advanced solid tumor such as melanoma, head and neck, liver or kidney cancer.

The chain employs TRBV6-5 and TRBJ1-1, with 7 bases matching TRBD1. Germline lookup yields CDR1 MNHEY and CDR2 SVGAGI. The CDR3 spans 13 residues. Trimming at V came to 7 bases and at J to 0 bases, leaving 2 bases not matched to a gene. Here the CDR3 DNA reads TGTGCCAGCACGGGACAGATGAACACTGAAGCTTTCTTT. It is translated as CASTGQMNTEAFF.

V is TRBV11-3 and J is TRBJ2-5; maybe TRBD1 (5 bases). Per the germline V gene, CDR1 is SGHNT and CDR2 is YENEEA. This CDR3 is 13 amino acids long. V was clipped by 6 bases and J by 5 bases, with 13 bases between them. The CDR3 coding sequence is TGTGCCAGCAGTAGACAGAGTTTGGAGACCCAGTACTTC. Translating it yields CASSRQSLETQYF.

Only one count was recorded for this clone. The CDR3 is CASSLPSGSTVDTQYF. The CDR3 region has the DNA TGTGCCAGCAGCCTACCTAGCGGGAGTACCGTAGATACGCAGTATTTT. V is TRBV5-4 and J is TRBJ2-3, with 10 nucleotides matching TRBD2. The trim removed 4 bases at V and 5 bases at J, leaving 10 bases unmatched. This CDR3 region has 16 residues. Germline assignment: CDR1 SGHNT and CDR2 YYREEE (reference sequence).

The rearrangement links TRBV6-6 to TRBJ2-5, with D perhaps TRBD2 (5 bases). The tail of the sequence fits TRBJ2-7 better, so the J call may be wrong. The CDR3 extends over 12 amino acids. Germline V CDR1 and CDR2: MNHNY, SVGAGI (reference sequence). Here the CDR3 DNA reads TGTGCCAGCAAAGGGAGTTCCTACGAGCAGTACTTC. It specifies CASKGSSYEQYF.

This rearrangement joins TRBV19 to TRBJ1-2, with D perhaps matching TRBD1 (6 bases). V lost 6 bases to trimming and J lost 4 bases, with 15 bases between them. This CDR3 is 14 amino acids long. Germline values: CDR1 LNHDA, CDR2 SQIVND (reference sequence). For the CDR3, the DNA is TGTGCCAGTAGGACAGGAGACTATCTCTATGGCTACACCTTC. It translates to CASRTGDYLYGYTF.

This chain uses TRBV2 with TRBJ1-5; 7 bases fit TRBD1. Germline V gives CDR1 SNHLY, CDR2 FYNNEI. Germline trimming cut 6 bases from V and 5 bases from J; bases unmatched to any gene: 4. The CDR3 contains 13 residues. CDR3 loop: CASRGTGDQPQHF. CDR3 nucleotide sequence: TGTGCCAGCAGGGGTACAGGGGATCAGCCCCAGCATTTT.

The CDR3 reads CSVGGLAPPSRTQYF. The DNA of the CDR3 is TGCAGCGTTGGGGGACTAGCGCCCCCAAGTAGGACCCAGTACTTC. The chain carries TRBV29-1 and TRBJ2-5; 10 bases align to TRBD2. The V segment lost 4 bases and the J segment 7 bases; nucleotides outside the gene matches: 12. Germline CDR1 SQVTM, CDR2 ANQGSEA. The CDR3 is made up of 15 amino acids.

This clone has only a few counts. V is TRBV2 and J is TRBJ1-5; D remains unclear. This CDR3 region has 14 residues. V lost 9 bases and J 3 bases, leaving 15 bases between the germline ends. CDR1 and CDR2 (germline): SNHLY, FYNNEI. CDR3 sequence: CASQTTGYNQPQHF. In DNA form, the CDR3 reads TGTGCCAGTCAAACAACGGGTTACAATCAGCCCCAGCATTTT.

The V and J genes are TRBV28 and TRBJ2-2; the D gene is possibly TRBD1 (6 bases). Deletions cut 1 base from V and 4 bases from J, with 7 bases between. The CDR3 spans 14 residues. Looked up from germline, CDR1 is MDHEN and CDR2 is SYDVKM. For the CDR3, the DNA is TGTGCCAGCAGTTTATTACAGGGCACCGGGGAGCTGTTTTTT. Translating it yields CASSLLQGTGELFF.

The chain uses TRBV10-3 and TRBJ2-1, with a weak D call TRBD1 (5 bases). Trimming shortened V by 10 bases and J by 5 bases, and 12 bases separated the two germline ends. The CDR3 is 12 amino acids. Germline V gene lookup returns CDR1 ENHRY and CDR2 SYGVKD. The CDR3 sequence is CATRTTDNEQFF. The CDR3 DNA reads TGTGCCACCCGAACGACAGACAATGAGCAGTTCTTC.

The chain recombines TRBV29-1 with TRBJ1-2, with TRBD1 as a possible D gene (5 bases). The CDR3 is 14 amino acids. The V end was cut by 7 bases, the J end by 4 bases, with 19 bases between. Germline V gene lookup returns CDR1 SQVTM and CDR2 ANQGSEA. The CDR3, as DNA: TGCAGCGCTAGTCGGGTTGCAGGGTTCTATGGCTACACCTTC. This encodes CSASRVAGFYGYTF. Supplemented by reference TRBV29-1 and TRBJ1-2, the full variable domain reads SAVISQKPSRDICQRGTSLTIQCQVDSQVTMMFWYRQQPGQSLTLIATANQGSEATYESGFVIDKFPISRPNLTFSTLTVSNMSPEDSSIYLCSASRVAGFYGYTFGSGTRLTVV.

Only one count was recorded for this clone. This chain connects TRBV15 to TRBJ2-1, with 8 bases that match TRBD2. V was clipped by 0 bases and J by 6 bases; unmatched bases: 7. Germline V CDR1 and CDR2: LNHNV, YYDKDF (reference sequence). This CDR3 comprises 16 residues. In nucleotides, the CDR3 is TGTGCCACCAGCAGAGATGCAGCGGGAGTAGGCAATGAGCAGTTCTTC. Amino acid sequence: CATSRDAAGVGNEQFF.

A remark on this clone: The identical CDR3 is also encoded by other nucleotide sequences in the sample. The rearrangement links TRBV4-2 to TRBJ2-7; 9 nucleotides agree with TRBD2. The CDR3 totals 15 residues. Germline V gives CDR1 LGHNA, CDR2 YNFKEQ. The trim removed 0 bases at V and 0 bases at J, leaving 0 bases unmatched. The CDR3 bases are TGTGCCAGCAGCCAAGAGACTAGCGGCTCCTACGAGCAGTACTTC. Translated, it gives CASSQETSGSYEQYF.

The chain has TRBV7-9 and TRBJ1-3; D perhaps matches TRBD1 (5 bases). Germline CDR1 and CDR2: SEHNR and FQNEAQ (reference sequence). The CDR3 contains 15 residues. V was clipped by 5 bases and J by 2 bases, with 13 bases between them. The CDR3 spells CASSRRQGAGNTIYF. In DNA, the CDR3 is TGTGCCAGCAGCCGCAGGCAGGGAGCTGGAAACACCATATATTTT.